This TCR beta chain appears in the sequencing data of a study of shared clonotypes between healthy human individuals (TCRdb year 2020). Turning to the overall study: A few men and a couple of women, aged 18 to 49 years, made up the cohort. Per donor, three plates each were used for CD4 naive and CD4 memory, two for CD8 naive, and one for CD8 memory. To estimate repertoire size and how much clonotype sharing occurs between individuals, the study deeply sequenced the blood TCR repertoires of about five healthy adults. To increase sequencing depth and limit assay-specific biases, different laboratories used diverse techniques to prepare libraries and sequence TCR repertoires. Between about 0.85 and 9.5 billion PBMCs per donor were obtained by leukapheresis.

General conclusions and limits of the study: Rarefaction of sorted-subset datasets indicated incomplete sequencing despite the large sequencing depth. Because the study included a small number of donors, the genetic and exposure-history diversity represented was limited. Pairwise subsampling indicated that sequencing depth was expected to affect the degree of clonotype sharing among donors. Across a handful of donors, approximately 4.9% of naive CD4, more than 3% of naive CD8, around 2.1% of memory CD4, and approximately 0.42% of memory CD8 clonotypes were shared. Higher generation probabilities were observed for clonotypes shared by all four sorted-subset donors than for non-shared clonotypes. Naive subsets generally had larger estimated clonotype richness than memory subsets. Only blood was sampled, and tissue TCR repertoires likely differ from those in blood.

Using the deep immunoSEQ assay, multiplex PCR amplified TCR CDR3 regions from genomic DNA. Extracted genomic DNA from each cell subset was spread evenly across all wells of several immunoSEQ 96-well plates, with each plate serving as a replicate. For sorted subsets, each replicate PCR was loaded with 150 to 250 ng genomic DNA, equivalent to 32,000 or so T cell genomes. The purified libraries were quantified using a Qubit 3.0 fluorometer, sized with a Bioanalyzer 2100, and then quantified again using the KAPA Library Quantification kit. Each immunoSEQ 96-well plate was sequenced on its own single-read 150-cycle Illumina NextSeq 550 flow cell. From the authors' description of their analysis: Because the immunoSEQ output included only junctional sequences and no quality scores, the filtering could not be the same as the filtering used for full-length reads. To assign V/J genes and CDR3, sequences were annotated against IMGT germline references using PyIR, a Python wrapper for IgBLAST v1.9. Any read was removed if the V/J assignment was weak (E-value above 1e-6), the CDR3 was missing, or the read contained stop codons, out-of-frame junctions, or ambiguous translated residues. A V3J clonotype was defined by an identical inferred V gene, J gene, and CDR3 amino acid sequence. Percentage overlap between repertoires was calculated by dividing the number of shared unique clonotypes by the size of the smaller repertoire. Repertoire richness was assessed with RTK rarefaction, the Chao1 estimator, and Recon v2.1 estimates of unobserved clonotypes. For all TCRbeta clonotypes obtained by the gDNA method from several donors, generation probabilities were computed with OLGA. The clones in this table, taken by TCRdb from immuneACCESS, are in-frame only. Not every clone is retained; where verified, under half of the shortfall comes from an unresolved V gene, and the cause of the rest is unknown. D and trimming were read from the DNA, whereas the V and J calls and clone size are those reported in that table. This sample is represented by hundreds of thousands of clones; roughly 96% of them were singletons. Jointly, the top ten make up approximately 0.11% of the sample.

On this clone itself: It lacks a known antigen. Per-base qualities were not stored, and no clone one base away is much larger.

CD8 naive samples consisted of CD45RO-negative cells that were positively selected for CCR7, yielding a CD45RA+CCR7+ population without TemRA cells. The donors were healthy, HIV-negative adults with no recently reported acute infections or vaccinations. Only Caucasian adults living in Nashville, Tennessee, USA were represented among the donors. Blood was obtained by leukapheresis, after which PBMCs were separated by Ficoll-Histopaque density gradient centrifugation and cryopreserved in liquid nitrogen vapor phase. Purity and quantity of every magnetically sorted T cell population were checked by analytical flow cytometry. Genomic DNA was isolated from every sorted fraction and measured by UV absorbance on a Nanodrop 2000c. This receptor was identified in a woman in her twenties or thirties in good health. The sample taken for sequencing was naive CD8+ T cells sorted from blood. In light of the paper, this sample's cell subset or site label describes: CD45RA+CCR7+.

The DNA reads as follows: TGTGCCAGCAGCTTAGCCGCGGCTGGAAATGGTTATGAGCAGTTCTTC. It encodes CASSLAAAGNGYEQFF. The chain is made from TRBV11-2 and TRBJ2-1; too little of a D gene remains to name it. CDR1 and CDR2 are read off the germline V gene as SGHAT and FQNNGV. Including the terminal cysteine and phenylalanine, the CDR3 comprises 16 residues. Only the CDR3 portion is preserved as DNA: 48 bases, with reading frame beginning at the first base. V is cut by 1 base and J by 8 bases, and the space between the germline ends is 18 bases.